This TCR beta chain was identified in a study of Tregs in tolerant kidney transplant recipients. Study results and caveats: Findings come from small patient numbers and require larger validation.

Regarding this clone: Its antigen is currently unknown.

Germline V gene sequence: CDR1 SGHTA, CDR2 FQGNSA. Unmatched junction bases numbered 7, after V lost 5 bases and J lost 0 bases. The CDR3 is 17 residues long. The data were produced by immunoSEQ multiplex PCR, yet TCRdb's version contains in-frame clones alone and is incomplete. Counted here are some 240,000 clones, about four fifths occurring once; the ten biggest clones make up 0.64%. This sequence joins TRBV7-2 and TRBJ2-7; 13 bases fit TRBD2. Material: CD4+ T cells from blood. The TCR was taken from a human donor in good health. The CDR3 bases are TGTGCCAGCAGCCGCCGGACTAGCGGGGGTGCCTCCTACGAGCAGTACTTC. As protein: CASSRRTSGGASYEQYF.